One sample yielded the 8 T cell receptor beta chains listed below, sequenced in a study of blood T cell repertoires in COVID-19. Some clones are missing from TCRdb's copy, which holds only in-frame ones; the method was immunoSEQ multiplex PCR. The sample has approximately 170,000 clones, 80% to 85% seen once. Sequencing input: peripheral blood. All receptors come from a human donor with acute or convalescent COVID-19. The donor label of this sample is uncertain.

This clone has only a few counts. The V and J genes are TRBV9 and TRBJ1-2, with a possible D match to TRBD1 (6 bases). Germline loops: CDR1 SGDLS, CDR2 YYNGEE. The CDR3 consists of 13 residues. The V end was cut by 0 bases, the J end by 5 bases, with 8 bases between. The CDR3 sequence is CASSVEQGYGYTF. CDR3 nucleotide sequence: TGTGCCAGCAGCGTAGAACAGGGTTATGGCTACACCTTC.

The chain links TRBV3-1 (or the pseudogene TRBV3-2) to TRBJ1-5, with D perhaps TRBD1 (6 bases). Germline-derived CDR1 and CDR2 are LGHDT and YNNKEL (reference sequence). Trimming stripped 4 bases from V and 2 bases from J, with 12 bases between. The CDR3 is 15 residues long. In DNA, the CDR3 is TGTGCCAGCAGCCCGGGGGGGGGCGGCAATCAGCCCCAGCATTTT. This sequence encodes CASSPGGGGNQPQHF.

The chain's CDR3 is CSVTGQYYEQYF. In nucleotides, the CDR3 is TGCAGCGTTACAGGACAATACTACGAGCAGTACTTC. The chain employs TRBV29-1 and TRBJ2-7; D might be TRBD1 (5 bases). Germline V lookup: CDR1 SQVTM, CDR2 ANQGSEA. V lost 5 bases and J 3 bases, leaving 11 bases between the germline ends. There are 12 residues in the CDR3.

The rearrangement links TRBV10-3 to TRBJ2-1; 12 positions agree with TRBD2. V trimming: 2 bases; J trimming: 7 bases; junction bases outside the gene matches: 12. The CDR3 contains 18 residues. CDR1 is ENHRY, CDR2 SYGVKD, per germline. CDR3 loop: CAISEPTSGSGKRNEQFF. The DNA for the CDR3 is TGTGCCATCAGTGAGCCGACTAGCGGGAGTGGGAAGCGGAATGAGCAGTTCTTC.

The V and J genes are TRBV5-4 and TRBJ2-1; TRBD1 aligns across 10 bases. The germline gives CDR1 SGHNT, CDR2 YYREEE (reference sequence). The trim removed 5 bases at V and 10 bases at J, leaving 9 bases unmatched. The CDR3 has 14 amino acids. CDR3 bases: TGTGCCAGCAGTCAGGACAGGGGGAGTGGGGAGCAGTTCTTC. This gives the protein CASSQDRGSGEQFF.

This chain links TRBV11-3 with TRBJ1-1; D uncertain. Germline CDR1 and CDR2: SGHNT and YENEEA. Trimming removed 5 bases from V and 4 bases from J, with 14 bases in between. CDR3 length: 14 amino acids. The CDR3 DNA reads TGTGCCAGCAGCGCCGGAGGAGAGGGCACTGAAGCTTTCTTT. Protein: CASSAGGEGTEAFF.

The chain couples TRBV2 to TRBJ1-5; 9 bases align to TRBD1. The CDR3 length is 15 residues. Germline values: CDR1 SNHLY, CDR2 FYNNEI. V was clipped by 6 bases and J by 5 bases; unmatched bases: 8. The CDR3 coding sequence is TGTGCCAGCAGACCCCAGACAGGGGGTGATCAGCCCCAGCATTTT. Translation: CASRPQTGGDQPQHF.

V and J are TRBV30 and TRBJ2-1; D not certain. The CDR3 spans 11 residues. Trimming took 2 bases from V and 9 from J, leaving 8 bases between them. CDR1 is GTSNPN and CDR2 is SVGIG in the germline V gene (reference sequence). The CDR3 region is CAWSIDFEQFF. For the CDR3, the DNA is TGTGCCTGGAGTATAGACTTTGAGCAGTTCTTC.